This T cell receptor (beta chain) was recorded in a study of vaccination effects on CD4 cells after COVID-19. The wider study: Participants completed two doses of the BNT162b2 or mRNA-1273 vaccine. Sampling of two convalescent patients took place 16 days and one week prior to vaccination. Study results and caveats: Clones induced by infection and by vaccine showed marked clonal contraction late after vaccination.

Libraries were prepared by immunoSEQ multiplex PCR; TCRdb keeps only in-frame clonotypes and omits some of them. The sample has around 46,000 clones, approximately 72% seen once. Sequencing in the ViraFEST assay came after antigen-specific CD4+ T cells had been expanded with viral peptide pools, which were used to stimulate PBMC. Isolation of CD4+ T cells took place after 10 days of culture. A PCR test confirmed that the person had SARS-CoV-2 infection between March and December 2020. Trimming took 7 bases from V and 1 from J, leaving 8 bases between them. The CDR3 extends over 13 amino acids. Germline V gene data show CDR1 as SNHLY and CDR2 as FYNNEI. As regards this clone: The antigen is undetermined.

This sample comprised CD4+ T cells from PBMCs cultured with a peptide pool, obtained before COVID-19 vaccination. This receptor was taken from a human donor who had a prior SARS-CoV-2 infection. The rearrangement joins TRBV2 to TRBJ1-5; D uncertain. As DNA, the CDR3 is TGTGCCAGCATGAAGGACAGCAATCAGCCCCAGCATTTT. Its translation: CASMKDSNQPQHF.